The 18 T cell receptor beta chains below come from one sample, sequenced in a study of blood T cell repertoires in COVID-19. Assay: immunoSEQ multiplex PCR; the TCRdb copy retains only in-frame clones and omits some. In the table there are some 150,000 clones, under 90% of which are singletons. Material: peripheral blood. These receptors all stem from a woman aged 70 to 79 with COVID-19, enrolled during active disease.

The CDR3 coding sequence is TGTGCCAGCAGCTCCAGAAGGGGTACAAACACTGAAGCTTTCTTT. This codes for CASSSRRGTNTEAFF. V usage is TRBV7-8 and J usage is TRBJ1-1, with a tentative D call TRBD1 (5 bases). Trimming stripped 4 bases from V and 2 bases from J, with 14 bases between. Per the germline V gene, CDR1 is SGHVS and CDR2 is FQNEAQ. This CDR3 region has 15 residues.

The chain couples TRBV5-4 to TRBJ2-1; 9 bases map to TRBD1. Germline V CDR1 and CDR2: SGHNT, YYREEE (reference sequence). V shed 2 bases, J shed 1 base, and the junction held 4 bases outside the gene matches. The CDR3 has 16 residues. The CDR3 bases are TGTGCCAGCAGCTTCGGACAGGGGATTTCCTACAATGAGCAGTTCTTC. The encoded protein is CASSFGQGISYNEQFF.

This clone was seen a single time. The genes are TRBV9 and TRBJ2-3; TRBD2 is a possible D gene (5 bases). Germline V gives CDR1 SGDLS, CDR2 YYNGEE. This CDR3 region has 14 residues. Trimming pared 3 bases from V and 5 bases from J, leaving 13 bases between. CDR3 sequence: CASSAHQRGDTQYF. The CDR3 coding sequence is TGTGCCAGCAGCGCTCACCAACGGGGAGATACGCAGTATTTT.

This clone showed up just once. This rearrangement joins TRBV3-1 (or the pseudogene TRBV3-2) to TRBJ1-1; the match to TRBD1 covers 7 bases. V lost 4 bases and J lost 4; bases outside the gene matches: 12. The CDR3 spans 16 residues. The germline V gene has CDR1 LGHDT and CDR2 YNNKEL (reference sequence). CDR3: CASSPILQGGVTEAFF. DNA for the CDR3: TGTGCCAGCAGCCCCATACTCCAGGGGGGAGTCACTGAAGCTTTCTTT.

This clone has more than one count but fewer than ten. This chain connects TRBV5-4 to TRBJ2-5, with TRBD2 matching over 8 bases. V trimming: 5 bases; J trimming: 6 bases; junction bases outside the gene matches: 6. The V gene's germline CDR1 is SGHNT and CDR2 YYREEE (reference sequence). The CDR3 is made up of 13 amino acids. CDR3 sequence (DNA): TGTGCCAGCAGGCCCAGCGGGGGTAAGACCCAGTACTTC. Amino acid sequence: CASRPSGGKTQYF.

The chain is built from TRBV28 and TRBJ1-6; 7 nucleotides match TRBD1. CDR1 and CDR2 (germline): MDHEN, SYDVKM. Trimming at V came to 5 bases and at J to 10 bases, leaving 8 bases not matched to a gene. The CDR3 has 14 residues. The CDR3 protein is CASSPQGQRSPLHF. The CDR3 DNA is TGTGCCAGCAGTCCCCAGGGACAGCGGTCACCCCTCCACTTT. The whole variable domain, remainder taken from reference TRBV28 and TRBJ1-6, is DVKVTQSSRYLVKRTGEKVFLECVQDMDHENMFWYRQDPGLGLRLIYFSYDVKMKEKGDIPEGYSVSREKKERFSLILESASTNQTSMYLCASSPQGQRSPLHFGNGTRLTVT.

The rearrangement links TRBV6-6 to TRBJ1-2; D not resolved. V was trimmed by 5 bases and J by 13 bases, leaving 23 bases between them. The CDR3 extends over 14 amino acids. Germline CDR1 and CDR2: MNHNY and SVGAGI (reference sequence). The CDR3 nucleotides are TGTGCCAGCAGTCTTGGCACGTTCGAAAACCGGGGCACCTTC. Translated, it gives CASSLGTFENRGTF.

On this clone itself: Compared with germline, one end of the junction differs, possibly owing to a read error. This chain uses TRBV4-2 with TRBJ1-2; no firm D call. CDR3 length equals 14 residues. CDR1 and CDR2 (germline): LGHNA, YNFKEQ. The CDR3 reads CANSQEVLNYGYTF. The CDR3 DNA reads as TGTGCCAACAGCCAAGAAGTACTGAACTATGGCTACACCTTC.

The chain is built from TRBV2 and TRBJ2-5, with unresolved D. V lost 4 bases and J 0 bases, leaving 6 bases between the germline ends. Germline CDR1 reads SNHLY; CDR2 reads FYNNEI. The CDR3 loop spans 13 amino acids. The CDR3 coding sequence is TGTGCCAGCAGTGTTGTTAACCAAGAGACCCAGTACTTC. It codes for CASSVVNQETQYF.

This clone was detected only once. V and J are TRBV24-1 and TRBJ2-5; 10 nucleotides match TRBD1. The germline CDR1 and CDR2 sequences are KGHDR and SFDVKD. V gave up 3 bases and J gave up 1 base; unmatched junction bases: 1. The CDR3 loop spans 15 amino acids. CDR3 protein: CATSDRTGGQETQYF. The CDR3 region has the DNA TGTGCCACCAGTGATCGGACAGGGGGCCAAGAGACCCAGTACTTC.

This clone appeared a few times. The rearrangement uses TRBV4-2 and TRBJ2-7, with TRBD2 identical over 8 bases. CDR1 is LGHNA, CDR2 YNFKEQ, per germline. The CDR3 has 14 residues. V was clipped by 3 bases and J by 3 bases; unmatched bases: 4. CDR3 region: CASSHPRGGYEQYF. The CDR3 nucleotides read TGTGCCAGCAGCCACCCTCGGGGGGGCTACGAGCAGTACTTC.

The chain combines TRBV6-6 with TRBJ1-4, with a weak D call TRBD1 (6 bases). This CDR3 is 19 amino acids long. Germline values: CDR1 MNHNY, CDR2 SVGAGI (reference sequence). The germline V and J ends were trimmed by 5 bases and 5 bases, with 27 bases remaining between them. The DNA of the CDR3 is TGTGCCAGCAGTCCGTCGTATATGACAGGCGACTGGGCGAATGAAAAACTGTTTTTT. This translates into CASSPSYMTGDWANEKLFF.

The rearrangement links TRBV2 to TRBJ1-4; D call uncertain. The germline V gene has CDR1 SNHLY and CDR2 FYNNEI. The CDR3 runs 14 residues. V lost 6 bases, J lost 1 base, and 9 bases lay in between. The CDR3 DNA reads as TGTGCCAGCAGGGAGCGGGAAACTAATGAAAAACTGTTTTTT. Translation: CASRERETNEKLFF.

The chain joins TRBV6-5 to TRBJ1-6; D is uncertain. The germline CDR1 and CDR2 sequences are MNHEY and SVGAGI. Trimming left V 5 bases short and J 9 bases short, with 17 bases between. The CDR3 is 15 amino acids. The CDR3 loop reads CASSPPGIQISPLHF. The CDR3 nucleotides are TGTGCCAGCAGTCCCCCGGGGATCCAAATTTCACCCCTCCACTTT.

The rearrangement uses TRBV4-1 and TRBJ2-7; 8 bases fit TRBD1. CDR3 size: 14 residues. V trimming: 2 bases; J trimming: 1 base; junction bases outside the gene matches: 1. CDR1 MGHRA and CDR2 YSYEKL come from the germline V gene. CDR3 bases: TGCGCCAGCAGCCAAACAGGGGGGTCCTACGAGCAGTACTTC. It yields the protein CASSQTGGSYEQYF.

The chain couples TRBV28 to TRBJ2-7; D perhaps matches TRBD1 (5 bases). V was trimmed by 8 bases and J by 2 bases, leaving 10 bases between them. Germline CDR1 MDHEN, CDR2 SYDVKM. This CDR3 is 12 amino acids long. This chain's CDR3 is CASQGSPYEQYF. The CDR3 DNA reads TGTGCCAGCCAGGGCTCTCCCTACGAGCAGTACTTC.

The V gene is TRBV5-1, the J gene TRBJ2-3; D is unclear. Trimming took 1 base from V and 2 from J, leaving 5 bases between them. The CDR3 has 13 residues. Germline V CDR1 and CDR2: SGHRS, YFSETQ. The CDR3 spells CASSLSVTDTQYF. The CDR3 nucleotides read TGCGCCAGCAGCTTGTCGGTCACAGATACGCAGTATTTT.

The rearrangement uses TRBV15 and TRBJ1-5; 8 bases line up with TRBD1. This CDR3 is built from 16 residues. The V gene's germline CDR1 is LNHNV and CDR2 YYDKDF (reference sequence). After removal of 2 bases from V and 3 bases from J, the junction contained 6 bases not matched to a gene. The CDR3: CATSRSGTGNNQPQHF. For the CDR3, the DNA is TGTGCCACCAGCAGATCCGGGACAGGAAACAATCAGCCCCAGCATTTT.